The T cell receptor (beta chain) described here comes from a study of regulatory T cells in long-lasting Graves disease. Study in general: Newly diagnosed Graves' patients took antithyroid drugs under 3 months.

From germline, CDR1 is SGDLS and CDR2 YYNGEE. The CDR3 totals 14 residues. V was clipped by 3 bases and J by 1 base, with 10 bases between them. This clonotype has ten or more counts. CDR3 regions were amplified by Arm-PCR using iRepertoire HTBI primers to build TCR beta libraries. Each CDR3 protein is one row after TCRdb ran MiXCR on the multiplex PCR reads. The sample records 600,000 to 650,000 distinct CDR3 sequences, roughly 15% being singletons. Time point denoted: newly diagnosed GD, antithyroid drugs for less than 3 months. Making the TCR library involved RNA that had been extracted from PBMCs. These data were also reused for a study on T cells in Graves' hyperthyroidism and ophthalmopathy. That report notes: RT-PCR in the first round (using the HTBI primer set) targeted the TCR CDR3.

This receptor was identified in a woman between 25 and 40 years old with Graves disease. This specimen consisted of peripheral blood mononuclear cells (PBMCs), obtained at new diagnosis, from a patient treated with antithyroid drugs. The chain uses TRBV9 and TRBJ1-1; no clear D. In nucleotides, the CDR3 is TGTGCCAGCAGCGCGGGGTGGCAGAACACTGAAGCTTTCTTT. Its translation is CASSAGWQNTEAFF.